Here is one T cell receptor (beta chain) with its context. Its antigen is unidentified. This record comes from a study of Graves' ophthalmopathy and Graves' hyperthyroidism. The CDR3 runs to 14 residues. Germline V CDR1 and CDR2: SGHVS, FNYEAQ. V lost 5 bases and J 7 bases, leaving 14 bases between the germline ends. From RNA, the CDR3 regions of TCR beta chains were amplified and sequenced. The authors performed first-round RT-PCR with HTBI primers and then a second-round multiplex PCR. MiXCR, run by TCRdb on the multiplex PCR reads, gives a single entry per CDR3 protein. The sample holds around 1,000,000 distinct CDR3 sequences, 35% to 45% seen once. Regarding the study as a whole: Detection in blood was also observed for most expanded thyroid clonotypes above 0.001 frequency.

Aged 18 to 65, hyperthyroidism patients had been newly diagnosed, with under 2 months' duration. In this cohort, patients with other autoimmune diseases, uncontrolled infections, pregnancy or lactation were excluded. Physicians reached a diagnosis by relying on clinical symptoms, serum thyroxine, TRAb, thyroid ultrasound and orbital computed tomography. The rearrangement joins TRBV7-6 to TRBJ1-4; tentatively, D is TRBD1 (5 bases). The sample taken for sequencing was peripheral blood or thyroid tissue (not recorded which). This sequence was found in an adult man with Graves' hyperthyroidism. The CDR3 bases are TGTGCCAGCAGCGGGGGGGGGAACAGTGAAAAACTGTTTTTT. This translates into CASSGGGNSEKLFF.